This TCR beta chain came from a study of shared clonotypes between healthy human individuals. Study overall: Each donor had three CD4 naive, three CD4 memory, two CD8 naive and one CD8 memory plate.

Comment on this clone: The antigen is undetermined.

General study results and limits: Sampling covered nothing but blood. Tissue TCR repertoires likely differ from those found in blood.

The CDR3 length is 16 residues. The V segment lost 1 base and the J segment 6 bases; nucleotides outside the gene matches: 8. Germline V gene lookup returns CDR1 MDHEN and CDR2 SYDVKM. Donors were healthy HIV-negative adults without recently reported acute infections or vaccinations. This was a deep-level run. The protocol was immunoSEQ multiplex PCR, while the TCRdb copy is restricted to in-frame clones and leaves out a portion. The table includes over 1.4 million clones, 96% detected once. This sequence joins TRBV28 and TRBJ2-2; TRBD2 matches 7 bases. This clonotype was obtained from a man aged 30-40 years in good health. The source material was naive CD4+ T cells sorted from blood. Subset indicated: CD45RA+ positively selected. The DNA for the CDR3 is TGTGCCAGCAGTTTATCTGGCGGGAGTTTCGCCGGGGAGCTGTTTTTT. It translates to CASSLSGGSFAGELFF.